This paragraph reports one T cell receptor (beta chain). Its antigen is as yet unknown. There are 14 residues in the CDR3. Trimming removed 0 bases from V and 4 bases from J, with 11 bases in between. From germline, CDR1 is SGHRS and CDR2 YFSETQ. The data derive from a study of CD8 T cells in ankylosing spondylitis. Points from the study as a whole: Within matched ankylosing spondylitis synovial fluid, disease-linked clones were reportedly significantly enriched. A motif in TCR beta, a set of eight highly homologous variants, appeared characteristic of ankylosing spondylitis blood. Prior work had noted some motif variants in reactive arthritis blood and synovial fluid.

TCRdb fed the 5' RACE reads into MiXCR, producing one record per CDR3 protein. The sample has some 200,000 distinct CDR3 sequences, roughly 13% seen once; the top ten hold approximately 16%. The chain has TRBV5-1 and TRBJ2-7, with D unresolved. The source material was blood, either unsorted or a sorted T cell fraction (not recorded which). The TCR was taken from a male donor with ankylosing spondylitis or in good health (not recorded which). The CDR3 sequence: CASSLERNLYEQYF. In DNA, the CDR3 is TGCGCCAGCAGCTTGGAACGGAACCTTTACGAGCAGTACTTC.